This T cell receptor beta chain was captured by sequencing in a study of shared clonotypes between healthy human individuals. Study in general: CD8 memory received one plate per donor, CD8 naive two, CD4 memory three and CD4 naive three.

The assay ran at deep level. Original analysis: Owing to the provision of junction-only sequences devoid of quality scores by immunoSEQ, filtering differed. Here immunoSEQ multiplex PCR was the method, and the copy in TCRdb shows in-frame clones only, minus some. D and trimming come from the DNA, and the V and J calls and clone size come from that table. The sample contains around 1.9 million clones, under 95% of which appear only once. CD8 cells classed as naive were CD45RO-negative and positively selected for CCR7, excluding terminally differentiated effector memory CD45RA+ cells. Source material: naive CD8+ T cells from PBMCs. This receptor was taken from a man younger than 30 in good health. Some clones in this sample may be carry-over from other donors' samples.

CDR3 nucleotide sequence: TGCGCCAGCAGCCAAATCCAGGGGGCCAACGTCCTGACTTTC. Translating gives CASSQIQGANVLTF. J is TRBJ2-6 and V is TRBV4-1; unclear D gene. Trimming shortened V by 2 bases and J by 4 bases, and 6 bases separated the two germline ends. There are 14 residues in the CDR3. Looked up from germline, CDR1 is MGHRA and CDR2 is YSYEKL.